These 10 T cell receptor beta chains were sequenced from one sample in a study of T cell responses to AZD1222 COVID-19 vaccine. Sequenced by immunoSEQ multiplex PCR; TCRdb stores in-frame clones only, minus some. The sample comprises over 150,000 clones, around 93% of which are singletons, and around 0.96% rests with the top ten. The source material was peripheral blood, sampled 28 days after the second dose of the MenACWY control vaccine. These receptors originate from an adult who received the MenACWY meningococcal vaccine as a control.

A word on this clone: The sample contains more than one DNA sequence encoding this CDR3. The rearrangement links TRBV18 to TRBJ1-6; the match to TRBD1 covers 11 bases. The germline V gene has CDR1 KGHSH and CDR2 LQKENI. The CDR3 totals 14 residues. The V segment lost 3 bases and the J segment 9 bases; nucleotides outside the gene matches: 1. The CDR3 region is CASSPGTGGSPLHF. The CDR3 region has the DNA TGTGCCAGCTCACCCGGGACAGGGGGTTCACCCCTCCACTTT. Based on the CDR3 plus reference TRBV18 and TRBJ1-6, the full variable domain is NAGVMQNPRHLVRRRGQEARLRCSPMKGHSHVYWYRQLPEEGLKFMVYLQKENIIDESGMPKERFSAEFPKEGPSILRIQQVVRGDSAAYFCASSPGTGGSPLHFGNGTRLTVT.

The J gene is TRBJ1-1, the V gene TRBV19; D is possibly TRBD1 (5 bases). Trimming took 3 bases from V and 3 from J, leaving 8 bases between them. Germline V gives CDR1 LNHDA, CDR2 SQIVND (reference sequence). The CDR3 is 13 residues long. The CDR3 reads CASSMRGDTEAFF. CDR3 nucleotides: TGTGCCAGTAGTATGCGGGGGGACACTGAAGCTTTCTTT.

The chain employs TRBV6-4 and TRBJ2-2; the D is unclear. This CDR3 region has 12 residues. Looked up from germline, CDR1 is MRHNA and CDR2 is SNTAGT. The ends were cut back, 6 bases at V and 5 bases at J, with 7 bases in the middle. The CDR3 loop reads CASRKQTGELFF. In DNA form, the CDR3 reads TGTGCCAGCAGGAAACAGACCGGGGAGCTGTTTTTT.

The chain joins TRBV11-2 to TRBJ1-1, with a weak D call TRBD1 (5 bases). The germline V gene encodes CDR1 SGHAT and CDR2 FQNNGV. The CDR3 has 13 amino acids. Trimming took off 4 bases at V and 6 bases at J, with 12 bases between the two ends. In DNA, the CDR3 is TGTGCCAGCAGCTCCCGCAGGGTCGCTGAAGCTTTCTTT. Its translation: CASSSRRVAEAFF.

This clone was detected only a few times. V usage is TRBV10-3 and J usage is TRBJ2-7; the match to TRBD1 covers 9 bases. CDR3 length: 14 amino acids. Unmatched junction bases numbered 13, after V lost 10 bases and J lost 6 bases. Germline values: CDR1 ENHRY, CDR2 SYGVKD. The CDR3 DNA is TGTGCCAGCCGCCCCCGGGACAGGGCGCCCGAGCAGTACTTC. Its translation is CASRPRDRAPEQYF.

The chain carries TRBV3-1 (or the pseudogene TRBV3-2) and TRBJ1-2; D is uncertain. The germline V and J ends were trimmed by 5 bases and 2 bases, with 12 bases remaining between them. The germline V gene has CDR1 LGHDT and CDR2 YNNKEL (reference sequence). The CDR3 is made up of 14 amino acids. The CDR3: CASSVGGINYGYTF. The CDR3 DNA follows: TGTGCCAGCAGCGTCGGAGGGATAAACTATGGCTACACCTTC.

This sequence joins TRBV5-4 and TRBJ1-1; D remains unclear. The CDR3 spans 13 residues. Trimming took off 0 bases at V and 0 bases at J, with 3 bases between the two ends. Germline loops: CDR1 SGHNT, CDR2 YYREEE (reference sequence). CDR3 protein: CASSLVVNTEAFF. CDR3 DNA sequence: TGTGCCAGCAGCTTGGTCGTGAACACTGAAGCTTTCTTT.

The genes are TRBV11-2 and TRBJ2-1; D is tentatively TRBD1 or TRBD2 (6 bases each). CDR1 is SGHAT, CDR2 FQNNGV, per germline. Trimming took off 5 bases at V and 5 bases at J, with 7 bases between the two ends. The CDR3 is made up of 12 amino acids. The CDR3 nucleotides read TGTGCCAGCAGCGGGGGGCACAATGAGCAGTTCTTC. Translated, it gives CASSGGHNEQFF.

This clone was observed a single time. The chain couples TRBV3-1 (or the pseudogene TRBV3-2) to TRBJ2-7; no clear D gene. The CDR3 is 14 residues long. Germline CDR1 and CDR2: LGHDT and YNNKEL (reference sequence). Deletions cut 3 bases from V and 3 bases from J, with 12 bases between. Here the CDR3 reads CASSHTPTDYEQYF. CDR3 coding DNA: TGTGCCAGCAGCCATACCCCAACGGACTACGAGCAGTACTTC.

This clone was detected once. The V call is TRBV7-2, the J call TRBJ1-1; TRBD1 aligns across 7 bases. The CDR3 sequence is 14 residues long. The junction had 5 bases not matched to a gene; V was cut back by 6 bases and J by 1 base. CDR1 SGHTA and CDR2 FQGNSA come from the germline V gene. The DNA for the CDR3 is TGTGCCAGCAGTGACAGGGCGGGGAACACTGAAGCTTTCTTT. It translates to CASSDRAGNTEAFF. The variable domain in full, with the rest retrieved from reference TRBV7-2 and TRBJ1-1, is GAGVSQSPSNKVTEKGKDVELRCDPISGHTALYWYRQSLGQGLEFLIYFQGNSAPDKSGLPSDRFSAERTGGSVSTLTIQRTQQEDSAVYLCASSDRAGNTEAFFGQGTRLTVV.